This is a list of T cell receptor beta chains from one sample in a study of tumor-infiltrating lymphocytes in primary liver carcinoma. TCRdb processed the multiplex PCR reads anew with MiXCR; each CDR3 protein has one entry. The sample lists some 180,000 distinct CDR3 sequences, about 60% occurring once. Sequencing was performed on peripheral blood. The receptors originated from a man between 40 and 49 years old with primary liver carcinoma and hepatitis B virus infection. The CDR3 runs from the conserved cysteine through the conserved F or W. The order of the fields is J gene, V gene, D gene, clone size, CDR3 DNA, CDR3 protein. A D gene is named only where the DNA matches it firmly. Only some rows state a clone size, as once, few, many or a class for expanded clones.

>TRBJ1-6|TRBV6-5|TRBD1|.
TGTGCCAGCAGTTACTCGGGACAGGGCGGCTCACCCCTCCACTTT
CASSYSGQGGSPLHF
>TRBJ2-7|TRBV7-9|.|.
TGTGCCAGCACCCCCACTTCCTACGAGCAGTACTTC
CASTPTSYEQYF
>TRBJ1-4|TRBV12-3/TRBV12-4|.|.
TGTGCCAGCAGTTTCAGTCGTCCGGGGGAAAAACTGTTTTTT
CASSFSRPGEKLFF
>TRBJ2-6|TRBV11-1|.|many
TGTGCCAGCAGCTTAAAGGGTCCTGGGGCCAACGTCCTGACTTTC
CASSLKGPGANVLTF
>TRBJ2-3|TRBV7-9|TRBD2|.
TGTGCCAGCAACCGACTAGCGGGAGCCACAGATACGCAGTATTTT
CASNRLAGATDTQYF
>TRBJ2-5|TRBV14|TRBD2|few
TGTGCCAGCAGCCAAGGTAGTAGCGGGAGCTGGGAGACCCAGTACTTC
CASSQGSSGSWETQYF
>TRBJ2-7|TRBV12-3/TRBV12-4|TRBD1|.
TGCGCCAGCAGACCGGGACAGGGGGCCGAGCAGTACTTC
CASRPGQGAEQYF
>TRBJ2-7|TRBV30|.|once
TGTGCCTGGAGTGTCTGGGGCAGGAGCTCCTACGAGCAGTACTTC
CAWSVWGRSSYEQYF
>TRBJ2-1|TRBV4-2|TRBD2|.
TGTGCCAGCAAAGAGGAATCTAGCGGCCCGTACAATGAGCAGTTCTTC
CASKEESSGPYNEQFF
>TRBJ1-5|TRBV28|.|.
TGTGCCAGCAGTTTAGGGGTAGGGATGGGGCCCCAGCATTTT
CASSLGVGMGPQHF
>TRBJ2-7|TRBV11-2|.|.
TGTGCCAGCGGCTTCCAAGTTGGCGAACAGTACTTC
CASGFQVGEQYF
>TRBJ2-5|TRBV24-1|.|.
TGTGCCACCGTCGGGGGTTCCGAAGAGACCCAGTACTTC
CATVGGSEETQYF
>TRBJ2-7|TRBV5-4|.|.
TGTGCCAGCAGCTTGGGAGACACTACAGTCTACGAGCAGTACTTC
CASSLGDTTVYEQYF
>TRBJ2-1|TRBV6-1|TRBD2|.
TGTGCCAGCAGTACCCGAAGGGGGGTGGCGGGAGGGCGAAGTGAGCAGTTCTTC
CASSTRRGVAGGRSEQFF
>TRBJ1-1|TRBV9|.|.
TGTGCCAGCAGCCCGGGGAACTCCCAGTCCACTGAAGCTTTCTTT
CASSPGNSQSTEAFF
>TRBJ2-1|TRBV10-3|TRBD2|.
TGTGCCATCAGTGGATTAGCGGGAGCCTACGAGCAGTTCTTC
CAISGLAGAYEQFF
>TRBJ1-2|TRBV11-2|.|.
TGTGCCAGCAGCACATACACGGATTTCAACTATGTTTACACCTTC
CASSTYTDFNYVYTF
>TRBJ1-6|TRBV14|.|.
TGTGTCAGCAGGCCGGGCACGAAGCCCCTCCACTTT
CVSRPGTKPLHF
>TRBJ2-1|TRBV11-1|.|.
TGTGCCAGCAGCCCCCTAAGTAGTGAGCATTTCTTC
CASSPLSSEHFF
>TRBJ2-7|TRBV12-3/TRBV12-4|.|.
TGTGCCAGCAGTTTAGCGCCGAACAGGGTGAAGGAGCAGTACTTC
CASSLAPNRVKEQYF
>TRBJ2-1|TRBV28|TRBD1|once
TGTGCCAGCAGTTTGGGACAGGGGGCATATGAGCAGTTCTTC
CASSLGQGAYEQFF
>TRBJ2-1|TRBV10-1|.|.
TGCGCCAGCAGTGAGTCAGGGGGGATCTACAATGAGCAGTTCTTC
CASSESGGIYNEQFF
>TRBJ2-2|TRBV12-3/TRBV12-4|TRBD2|few
TGTGCCAGCAGGTCACTAGCGGTCACGAACACTGGGGAGCTGTTTTTT
CASRSLAVTNTGELFF